These T cell receptor beta chains were read from a single sample in a study of blood T cell repertoires in COVID-19. Sequencing was performed with immunoSEQ multiplex PCR; in TCRdb, only in-frame clones are kept and a portion is missing. The data contain about 140,000 clones, 76% of them singletons. Sequencing was done on a sample of peripheral blood. The receptors stem from a woman over 75 with active or convalescent COVID-19. The CDR3 runs from the conserved cysteine through the conserved F or W. D genes are given only for firm matches. Some rows have no size entry. The others give once, few or many, or a class for an expanded clone.

v_gene	j_gene	d_gene	abundance	CDR3aa	CDR3nt
TRBV5-4	TRBJ2-7	NA	NA	CASSSLHEQYF	TGTGCCAGCAGCTCCCTCCACGAGCAGTACTTC
TRBV5-1	TRBJ1-1	TRBD1	NA	CASSLTGGAVNTEAFF	TGCGCCAGCAGCTTAACAGGGGGCGCGGTGAACACTGAAGCTTTCTTT
TRBV19	TRBJ2-7	TRBD2	few	CASKRGDSYEQYF	TGTGCCAGTAAACGGGGGGATTCCTACGAGCAGTACTTC
TRBV7-9	TRBJ2-4	NA	NA	CASSLGWGDIQYF	TGTGCCAGCAGCTTAGGATGGGGGGACATTCAGTACTTC
TRBV18	TRBJ2-5	NA	once	CASFDWGRGQETQYF	TGTGCCAGCTTCGACTGGGGGCGCGGGCAAGAGACCCAGTACTTC
TRBV3-1/TRBV3-2	TRBJ2-3	NA	NA	CASSQDWSGLTDTQYF	TGTGCCAGCAGCCAAGACTGGAGCGGATTGACAGATACGCAGTATTTT
TRBV5-1	TRBJ2-1	NA	NA	CASSSTLDRTYNEQFF	TGCGCCAGCAGCTCCACCCTCGACAGGACCTACAATGAGCAGTTCTTC
TRBV5-1	TRBJ2-5	NA	NA	CASSLGGRETQYF	TGCGCCAGCAGCTTGGGAGGGAGAGAGACCCAGTACTTC
TRBV7-9	TRBJ1-1	NA	NA	CASSPPGVRRTEAFF	TGTGCCAGCAGCCCCCCCGGGGTAAGGAGAACTGAAGCTTTCTTT
TRBV19	TRBJ1-5	TRBD1	few	CASSEWTGGGGNQPQHF	TGTGCCAGTAGTGAGTGGACAGGGGGCGGAGGCAATCAGCCCCAGCATTTT
TRBV6-5	TRBJ1-1	TRBD1	once	CASRRTGSTTEAFF	TGTGCCAGCAGAAGGACAGGGTCGACCACTGAAGCTTTCTTT
TRBV4-1	TRBJ2-3	TRBD2	NA	CASSQDGGLGGTDTQYF	TGCGCCAGCAGCCAAGATGGGGGACTAGGGGGCACAGATACGCAGTATTTT
TRBV3-1/TRBV3-2	TRBJ2-7	NA	once	CASRRDTSYEQYF	TGTGCCAGCAGAAGGGACACATCCTACGAGCAGTACTTC
TRBV5-1	TRBJ2-7	TRBD1	NA	CASSLGTGEAYEQYF	TGCGCCAGCAGCTTGGGGACAGGCGAAGCCTACGAGCAGTACTTC
TRBV15	TRBJ1-3	NA	NA	CATSRQGREYGNTIYF	TGTGCCACCAGCAGACAGGGCCGAGAGTACGGAAACACCATATATTTT